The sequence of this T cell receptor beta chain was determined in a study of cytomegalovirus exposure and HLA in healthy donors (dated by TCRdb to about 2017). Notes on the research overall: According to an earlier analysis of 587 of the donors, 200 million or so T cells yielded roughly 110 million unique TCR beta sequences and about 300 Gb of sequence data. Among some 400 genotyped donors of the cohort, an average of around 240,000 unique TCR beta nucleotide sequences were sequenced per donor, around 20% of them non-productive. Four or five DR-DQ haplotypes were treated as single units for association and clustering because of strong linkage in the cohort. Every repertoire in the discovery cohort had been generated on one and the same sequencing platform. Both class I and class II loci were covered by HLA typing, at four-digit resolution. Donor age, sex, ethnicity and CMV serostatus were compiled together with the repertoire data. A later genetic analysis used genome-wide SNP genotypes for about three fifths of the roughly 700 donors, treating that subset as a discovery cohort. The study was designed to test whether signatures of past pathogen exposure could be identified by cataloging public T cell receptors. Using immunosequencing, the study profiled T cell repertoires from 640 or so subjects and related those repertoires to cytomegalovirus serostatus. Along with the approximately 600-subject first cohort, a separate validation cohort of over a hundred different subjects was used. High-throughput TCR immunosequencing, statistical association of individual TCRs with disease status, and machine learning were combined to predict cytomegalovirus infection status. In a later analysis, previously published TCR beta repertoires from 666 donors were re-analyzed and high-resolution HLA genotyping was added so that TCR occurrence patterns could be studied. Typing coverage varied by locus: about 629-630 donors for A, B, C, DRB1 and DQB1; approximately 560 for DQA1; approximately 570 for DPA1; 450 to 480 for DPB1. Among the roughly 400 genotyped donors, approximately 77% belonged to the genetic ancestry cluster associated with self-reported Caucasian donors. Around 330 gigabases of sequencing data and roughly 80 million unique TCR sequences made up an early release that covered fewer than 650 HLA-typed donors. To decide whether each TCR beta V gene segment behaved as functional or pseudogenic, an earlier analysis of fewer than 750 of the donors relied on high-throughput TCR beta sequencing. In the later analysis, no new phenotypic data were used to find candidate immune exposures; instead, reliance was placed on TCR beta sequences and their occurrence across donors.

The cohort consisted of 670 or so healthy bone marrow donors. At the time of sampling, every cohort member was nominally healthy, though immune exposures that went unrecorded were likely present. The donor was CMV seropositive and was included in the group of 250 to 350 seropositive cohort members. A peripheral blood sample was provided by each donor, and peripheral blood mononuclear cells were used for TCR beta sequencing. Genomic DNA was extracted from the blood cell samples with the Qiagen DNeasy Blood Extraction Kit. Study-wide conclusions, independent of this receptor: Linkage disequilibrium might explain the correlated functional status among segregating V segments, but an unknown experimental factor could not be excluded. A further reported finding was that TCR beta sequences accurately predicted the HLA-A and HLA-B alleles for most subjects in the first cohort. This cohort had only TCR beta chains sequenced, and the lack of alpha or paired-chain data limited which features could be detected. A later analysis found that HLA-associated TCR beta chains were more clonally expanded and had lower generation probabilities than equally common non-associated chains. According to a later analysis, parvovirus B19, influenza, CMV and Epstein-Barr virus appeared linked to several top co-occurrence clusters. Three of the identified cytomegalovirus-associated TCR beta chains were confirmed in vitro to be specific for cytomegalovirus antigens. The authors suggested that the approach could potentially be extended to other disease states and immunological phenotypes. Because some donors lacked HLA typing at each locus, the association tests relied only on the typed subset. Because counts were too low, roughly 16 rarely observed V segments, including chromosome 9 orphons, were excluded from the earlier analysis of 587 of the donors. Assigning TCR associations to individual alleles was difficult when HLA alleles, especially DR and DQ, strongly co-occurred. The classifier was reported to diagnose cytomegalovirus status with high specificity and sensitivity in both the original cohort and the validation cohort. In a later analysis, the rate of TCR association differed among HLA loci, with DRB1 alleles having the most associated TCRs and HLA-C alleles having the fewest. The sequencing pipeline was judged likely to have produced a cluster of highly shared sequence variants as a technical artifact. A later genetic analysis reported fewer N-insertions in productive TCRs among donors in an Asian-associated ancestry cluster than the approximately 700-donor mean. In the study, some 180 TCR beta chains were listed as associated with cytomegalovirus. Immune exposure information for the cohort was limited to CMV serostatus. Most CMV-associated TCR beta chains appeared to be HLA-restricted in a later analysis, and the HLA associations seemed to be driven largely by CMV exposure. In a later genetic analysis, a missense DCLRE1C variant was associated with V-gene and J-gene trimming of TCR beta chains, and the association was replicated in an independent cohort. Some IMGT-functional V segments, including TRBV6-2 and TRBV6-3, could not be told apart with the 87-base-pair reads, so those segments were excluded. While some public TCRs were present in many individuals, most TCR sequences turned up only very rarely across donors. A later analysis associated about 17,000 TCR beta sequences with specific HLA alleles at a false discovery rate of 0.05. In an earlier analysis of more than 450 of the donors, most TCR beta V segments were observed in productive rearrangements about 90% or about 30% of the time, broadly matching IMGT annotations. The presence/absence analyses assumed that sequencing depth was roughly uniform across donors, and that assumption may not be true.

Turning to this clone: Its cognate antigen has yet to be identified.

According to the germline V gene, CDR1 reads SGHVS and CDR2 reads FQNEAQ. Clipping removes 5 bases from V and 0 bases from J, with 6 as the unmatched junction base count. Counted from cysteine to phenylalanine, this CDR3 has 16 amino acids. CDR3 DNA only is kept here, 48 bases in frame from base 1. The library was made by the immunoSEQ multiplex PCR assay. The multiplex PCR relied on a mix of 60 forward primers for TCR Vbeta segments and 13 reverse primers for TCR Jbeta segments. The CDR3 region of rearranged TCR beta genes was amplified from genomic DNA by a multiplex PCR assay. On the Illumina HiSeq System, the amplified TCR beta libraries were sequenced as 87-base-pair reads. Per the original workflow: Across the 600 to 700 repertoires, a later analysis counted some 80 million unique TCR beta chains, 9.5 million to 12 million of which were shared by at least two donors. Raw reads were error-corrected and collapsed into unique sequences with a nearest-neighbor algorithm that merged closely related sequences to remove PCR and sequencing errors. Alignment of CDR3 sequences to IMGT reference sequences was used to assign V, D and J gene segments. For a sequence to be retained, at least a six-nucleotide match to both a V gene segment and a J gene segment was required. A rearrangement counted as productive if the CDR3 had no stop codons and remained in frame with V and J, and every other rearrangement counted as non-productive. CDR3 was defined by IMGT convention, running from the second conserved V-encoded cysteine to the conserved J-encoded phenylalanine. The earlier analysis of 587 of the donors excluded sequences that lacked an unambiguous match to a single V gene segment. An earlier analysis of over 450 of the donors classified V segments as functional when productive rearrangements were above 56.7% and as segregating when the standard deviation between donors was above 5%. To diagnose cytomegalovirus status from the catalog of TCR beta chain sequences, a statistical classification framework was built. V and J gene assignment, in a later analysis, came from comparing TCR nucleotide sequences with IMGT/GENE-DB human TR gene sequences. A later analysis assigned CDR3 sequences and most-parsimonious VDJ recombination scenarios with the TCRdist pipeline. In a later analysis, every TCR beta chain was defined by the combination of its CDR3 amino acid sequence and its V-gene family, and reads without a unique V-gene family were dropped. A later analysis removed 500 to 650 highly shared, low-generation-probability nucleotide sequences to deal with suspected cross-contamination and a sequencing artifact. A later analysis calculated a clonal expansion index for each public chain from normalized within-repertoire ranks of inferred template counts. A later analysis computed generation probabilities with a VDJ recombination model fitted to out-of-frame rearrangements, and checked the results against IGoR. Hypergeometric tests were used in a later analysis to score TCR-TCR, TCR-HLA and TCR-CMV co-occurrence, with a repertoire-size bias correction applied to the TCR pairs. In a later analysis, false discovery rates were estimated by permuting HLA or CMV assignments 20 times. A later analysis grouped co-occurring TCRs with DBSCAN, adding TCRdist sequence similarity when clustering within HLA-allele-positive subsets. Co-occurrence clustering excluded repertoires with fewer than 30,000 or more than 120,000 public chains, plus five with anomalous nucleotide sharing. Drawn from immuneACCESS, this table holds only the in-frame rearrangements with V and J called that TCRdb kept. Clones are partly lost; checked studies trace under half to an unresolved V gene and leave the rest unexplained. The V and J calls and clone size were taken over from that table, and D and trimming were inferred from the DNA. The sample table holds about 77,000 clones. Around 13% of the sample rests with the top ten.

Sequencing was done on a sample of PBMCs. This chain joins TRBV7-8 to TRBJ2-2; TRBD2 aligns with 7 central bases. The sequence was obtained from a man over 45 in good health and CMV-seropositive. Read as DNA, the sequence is TGTGCCAGCAGCCTACCGGGGGGACCGAACACCGGGGAGCTGTTTTTT. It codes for CASSLPGGPNTGELFF.